A selection of T cell receptor beta chains follows, all from one sample in a study of T cells after yellow fever vaccination. In TCRdb, the 5' RACE reads were re-called with MiXCR into one record per CDR3 protein. Seen here are approximately 300,000 distinct CDR3 sequences, 9.5% to 12% observed once, and the top ten hold about 3.3%. The material sequenced was CD4+ T cells sorted from PBMCs, taken 45 days after the yellow fever booster vaccination. The source of these receptors is a man between 18 and 35 years old who received the YFV17D yellow fever vaccine. The CDR3 runs from the conserved cysteine through the conserved F or W. A D gene is named only where the DNA matches it firmly. The listing skips clone size in some rows; elsewhere it reads once, few, many or a size class.

j_call	d_call	clone_size	v_call	cdr3_nt	cdr3_aa
TRBJ1-6	TRBD1	few	TRBV20-1	TGCAGTGCGCCGACAGGGAATAATTCACCCCTCCACTTT	CSAPTGNNSPLHF
TRBJ1-1	.	few	TRBV12-5	TGTGCTAGTGGAAAGGACTCTAACACTGAAGCTTTCTTT	CASGKDSNTEAFF
TRBJ2-3	.	few	TRBV7-2	TGTGCCAGCACCTTCAAAGGGACAGATACGCAGTATTTT	CASTFKGTDTQYF
TRBJ1-5	.	many	TRBV4-2	TGTGCCAGCAGCCTCGGGTCCACAGGCAATCAGCCCCAGCATTTT	CASSLGSTGNQPQHF
TRBJ1-2	.	.	TRBV3-1	TGTGCCAGCAGCCAATTCTTGGGGGGCGATGGCTACACCTTC	CASSQFLGGDGYTF
TRBJ2-2	.	few	TRBV5-1	TGCGCCAGCAGCTTAGTGCCGAGTTCGAACACCGGGGAGCTGTTTTTT	CASSLVPSSNTGELFF
TRBJ2-1	.	many	TRBV3-1	TGTGCCAGCAGCCACGGAAGAGGGACAGAGCAGTTCTTC	CASSHGRGTEQFF
TRBJ2-6	.	.	TRBV11-2	TGTGCCAGCAGTGCCGGGGCAAACTCTGGGGCCAACGTCCTGACTTTC	CASSAGANSGANVLTF
TRBJ1-5	.	.	TRBV6-2/TRBV6-3	TGTGCCAGCAGCCCTTCATGGGGGCCCCAGCATTTT	CASSPSWGPQHF
TRBJ1-1	.	.	TRBV28	TGTGCCAGCAGTCAATCAGTGAACACTGAAGCTTTCTTT	CASSQSVNTEAFF
TRBJ1-4	.	.	TRBV5-1	TGCGCCAGCAGCAGCCCAACTAATGAAAAACTGTTTTTT	CASSSPTNEKLFF
TRBJ2-2	.	.	TRBV5-6	TGTGCCAGCACAAAACTCTACACCGGGGAGCTGTTTTTT	CASTKLYTGELFF
TRBJ1-5	TRBD1	few	TRBV20-1	TGCAGTGCCAAAAGACGGCTTGCCAGGGGGCTTCAGCCCCAGCATTTT	CSAKRRLARGLQPQHF
TRBJ2-2	.	few	TRBV7-8	TGTGCCAGCAGCCCCCAGGGGAGAAGGACCGGGGAGCTGTTTTTT	CASSPQGRRTGELFF
TRBJ1-6	TRBD1	.	TRBV6-2/TRBV6-3	TGTGCCAGCAGTCATCTTCGGGACAGAAATTCACCCCTCCACTTT	CASSHLRDRNSPLHF
TRBJ1-5	.	few	TRBV7-2	TGTGCCAGCAGCTTAACACCGAGGACAGTTGGGCGCAGTGTTCCCCAGCATTTT	CASSLTPRTVGRSVPQHF
TRBJ2-7	.	few	TRBV18	TGTGCCAGCTCATCCGCCCAGGGATACGAGCAGTACTTC	CASSSAQGYEQYF
TRBJ2-3	.	.	TRBV9	TGTGCCAGCAGCGTAAATAGGGCAGATACGCAGTATTTT	CASSVNRADTQYF
TRBJ1-1	.	few	TRBV25-1	TGTGCCAGCAGTGAACATGGGGGCTATGAAGCTTTCTTT	CASSEHGGYEAFF
TRBJ2-3	.	.	TRBV4-1	TGCGCCAGCAGCCCCCGACAGGCGGTAGATACGCAGTATTTT	CASSPRQAVDTQYF
TRBJ2-6	TRBD1	.	TRBV4-1	TGCGCCAGCAGCCAATTCAGGACAGGGGTCTCTGGGGCCAACGTCCTGACTTTC	CASSQFRTGVSGANVLTF
TRBJ1-2	.	few	TRBV4-2	TGTGCCAGCAGCCAAGATGCGGGCCCCGACTATGGCTACACCTTC	CASSQDAGPDYGYTF
TRBJ2-1	.	.	TRBV6-6	TGTGCCAGCAGTTACGGACAAGGCGATGACAATGAGCAGTTCTTC	CASSYGQGDDNEQFF